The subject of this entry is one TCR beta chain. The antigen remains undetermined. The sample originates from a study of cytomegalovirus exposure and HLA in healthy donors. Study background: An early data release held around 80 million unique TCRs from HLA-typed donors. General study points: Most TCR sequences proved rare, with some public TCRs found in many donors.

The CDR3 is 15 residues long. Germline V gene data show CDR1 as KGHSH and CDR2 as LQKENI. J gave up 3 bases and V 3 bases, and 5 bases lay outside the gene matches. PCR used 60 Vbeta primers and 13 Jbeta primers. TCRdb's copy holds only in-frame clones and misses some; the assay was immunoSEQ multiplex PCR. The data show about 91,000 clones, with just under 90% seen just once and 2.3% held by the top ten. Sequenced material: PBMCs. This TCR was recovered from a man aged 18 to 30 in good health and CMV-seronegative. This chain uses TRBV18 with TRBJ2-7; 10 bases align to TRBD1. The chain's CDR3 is CASSPGTGEDYEQYF. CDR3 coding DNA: TGTGCCAGCTCACCCGGGACAGGGGAAGACTACGAGCAGTACTTC.